Presented here are 18 T cell receptor beta chains from one specimen sequenced in a study of CD8 T cells in ankylosing spondylitis. TCRdb used MiXCR to reprocess the 5' RACE reads, holding one entry per CDR3 protein. The sample holds hundreds of thousands of distinct CDR3 sequences, around 7.8% seen once. The sample consisted of blood, either unsorted or a sorted T cell fraction (not recorded which). All receptors derive from a male donor with ankylosing spondylitis or in good health (not recorded which).

This clonotype was found many times. CDR3 DNA sequence: TGTGCCAGCACCCCCGGACCCCGGCCTTCGACGGAAGCTTTCTTT. Protein sequence: CASTPGPRPSTEAFF. The chain is built from TRBV5-5 and TRBJ1-1, with unresolved D. The CDR3 covers 15 residues. V was trimmed by 6 bases and J by 8 bases, leaving 23 bases between them. Germline values: CDR1 SGHKS, CDR2 YYEKEE (reference sequence).

This clonotype was picked up many times. The rearrangement uses TRBV30 and TRBJ2-3; no firm D call. CDR1 and CDR2 (germline): GTSNPN, SVGIG (reference sequence). This CDR3 spans 13 amino acids. V lost 3 bases and J lost 0, with 7 bases in between. The CDR3 spells CAWSDGSTDTQYF. The DNA for the CDR3 is TGTGCCTGGAGCGACGGTAGCACAGATACGCAGTATTTT.

Ten or more counts support this clonotype. The J gene is TRBJ1-6, the V gene TRBV6-5, with unresolved D. The V gene lost 2 bases and the J gene lost 6 bases, with 11 bases spanning the gap. The CDR3 has 15 amino acids. CDR1 is MNHEY and CDR2 is SVGAGI in the germline V gene. CDR3 sequence (DNA): TGTGCCAGCAGTTACGCTAGGGAGGGTAATTCACCCCTCCACTTT. Its translation: CASSYAREGNSPLHF.

The gene calls are TRBV20-1 and TRBJ1-6, with 7 bases fitting TRBD1. The germline gives CDR1 DFQATT, CDR2 SNEGSKA (reference sequence). J gave up 6 bases and V 6 bases, and 23 bases lay outside the gene matches. This CDR3 has 19 amino acids. The CDR3 DNA reads as TGCAGTGCCTGGGAGGTGCGGCAGGGGGTTATAGAGGGTAATTCACCCCTCCACTTT. Residues: CSAWEVRQGVIEGNSPLHF.

This clonotype was counted at least ten times. The chain combines TRBV4-1 with TRBJ2-5, with D possibly TRBD2 on 5 matching bases. The CDR3 sequence is 14 residues long. Germline V gene sequence: CDR1 MGHRA, CDR2 YSYEKL. Trimming cost V 1 base and J 2 bases, with 8 bases left between them. Here the CDR3 DNA reads TGCGCCAGCAGCCAAGCAAGGGAGCAAGAGACCCAGTACTTC. This gives the protein CASSQAREQETQYF.

The rearrangement links TRBV5-4 to TRBJ2-1; D might be TRBD1 (6 bases). Germline CDR1 is SGHNT and CDR2 is YYREEE (reference sequence). The CDR3 sequence is 14 residues long. V dropped 4 bases and J dropped 5 bases, with 13 bases sitting between them. CDR3 sequence: CASSPRDTNNEQFF. The CDR3 nucleotides read TGTGCCAGCAGCCCCCGGGACACAAACAATGAGCAGTTCTTC.

This clonotype was seen at least ten times. This chain uses TRBV29-1 with TRBJ2-1; possibly TRBD2 for D (5 bases). V was cut by 3 bases and J by 6 bases, with 15 bases left in between. The germline V gene has CDR1 SQVTM and CDR2 ANQGSEA. The CDR3 spans 14 residues. Here the CDR3 DNA reads TGCAGCGTTGATATAACCCGGGGATCCAATGAGCAGTTCTTC. Its translation: CSVDITRGSNEQFF.

This clonotype occurred a few times. V usage is TRBV7-9 and J usage is TRBJ1-4; maybe TRBD1 (5 bases). CDR3 length equals 14 residues. Germline values: CDR1 SEHNR, CDR2 FQNEAQ (reference sequence). Deletions cut 4 bases from V and 8 bases from J, with 14 bases between. The CDR3 spells CASSSSGLQEKLFF. The CDR3 coding sequence is TGTGCCAGCAGCTCGTCAGGGCTTCAGGAAAAACTGTTTTTT.

The sample holds many counts of this clonotype. The chain is built from TRBV10-1 and TRBJ2-2, with D hard to call. The V gene lost 4 bases and the J gene lost 6 bases, with 9 bases spanning the gap. CDR3 length: 13 residues. CDR1 and CDR2 (germline): WNHNN, SYGVQD (reference sequence). The CDR3 DNA reads TGCGCCAGCAGTGTTGACTTTTCCGGGGAGCTGTTTTTT. Translated: CASSVDFSGELFF.

The chain uses TRBV12-5 and TRBJ2-5, with 7 bases identical to TRBD1. The CDR3 sequence is 17 residues long. V was pared by 2 bases and J by 2 bases, with 11 bases of the junction left unmatched. Germline-derived CDR1 and CDR2 are LGHNT and FRNRAP. The CDR3 here is CASGLPRTGTAQETQYF. CDR3 sequence (DNA): TGTGCTAGTGGTTTGCCTAGGACCGGGACAGCTCAAGAGACCCAGTACTTC.

This clonotype appeared many times. CDR3 bases: TGCGCCAGCAGCTTGGAAGGATCAAATGAAAAACTGTTTTTT. Encoded protein: CASSLEGSNEKLFF. This chain connects TRBV5-1 to TRBJ1-4; D remains ambiguous. CDR1 SGHRS and CDR2 YFSETQ come from the germline V gene. This CDR3 is built from 14 residues. The V end was cut by 0 bases, the J end by 5 bases, with 8 bases between.

Concerning this clonotype: Given a much more abundant clone one base away, this may be a read error. The genes are TRBV30 and TRBJ2-4, with D possibly being TRBD2 (5 bases). This CDR3 region has 13 residues. CDR1 GTSNPN and CDR2 SVGIG come from the germline V gene (reference sequence). V lost 7 bases to trimming and J lost 0 bases, with 10 bases between them. This CDR3 reads CAYGLLAKNIQYF. The DNA of the CDR3 is TGTGCCTACGGACTTCTAGCCAAAAACATTCAGTACTTC.

The V and J genes are TRBV5-1 and TRBJ2-7, with D tentatively TRBD1 (5 bases). The CDR3 length is 14 residues. Germline lookup yields CDR1 SGHRS and CDR2 YFSETQ. V gave up 0 bases and J gave up 2 bases, with 9 bases separating them. The CDR3 is CASSLEAGTYEQYF. The CDR3 DNA follows: TGCGCCAGCAGCTTGGAGGCAGGGACCTACGAGCAGTACTTC. Filled out from reference TRBV5-1 and TRBJ2-7, the complete variable domain reads KAGVTQTPRYLIKTRGQQVTLSCSPISGHRSVSWYQQTPGQGLQFLFEYFSETQRNKGNFPGRFSGRQFSNSRSEMNVSTLELGDSALYLCASSLEAGTYEQYFGPGTRLTVT.

This clonotype was counted many times. The genes are TRBV29-1 and TRBJ2-1, with D perhaps TRBD2 (6 bases). This CDR3 contains 19 residues. Looked up from germline, CDR1 is SQVTM and CDR2 is ANQGSEA. Trimming cost V 4 bases and J 0 bases, with 25 bases left between them. In nucleotides, the CDR3 is TGCAGCGTTGTATCCATTTTCCGGGACTCTACACACTCCTACAATGAGCAGTTCTTC. It specifies CSVVSIFRDSTHSYNEQFF.

This clonotype was seen many times. V usage is TRBV28 and J usage is TRBJ2-1, with a weak D call TRBD1 (5 bases). Germline V gene sequence: CDR1 MDHEN, CDR2 SYDVKM. V dropped 1 base and J dropped 9 bases, with 7 bases sitting between them. The CDR3 totals 12 residues. The CDR3 DNA sequence: TGTGCCAGCAGTTTATCAGGGTTTGAGCAGTTCTTC. Translated: CASSLSGFEQFF.

The sample holds a few counts of this clonotype. The CDR3 loop is CASSYDGEGNYGYTF. The CDR3 DNA reads TGTGCCAGCAGCTACGACGGGGAAGGCAACTATGGCTACACCTTC. The chain couples TRBV7-9 to TRBJ1-2; no firm D call. The CDR3 spans 15 residues. Germline CDR1 reads SEHNR; CDR2 reads FQNEAQ (reference sequence). The ends were cut back, 4 bases at V and 2 bases at J, with 14 bases in the middle.

The sample holds many counts of this clonotype. The chain uses TRBV3-1 and TRBJ1-1; 9 positions agree with TRBD1. J gave up 4 bases and V 6 bases, and 9 bases lay outside the gene matches. Germline V gene sequence: CDR1 LGHDT, CDR2 YNNKEL (reference sequence). This CDR3 region has 15 residues. The CDR3, as DNA: TGTGCCAGCAGAAACGACAGGGGGTGGATCACTGAAGCTTTCTTT. It is translated as CASRNDRGWITEAFF.

This clonotype was picked up many times. The genes are TRBV14 and TRBJ2-3; possibly TRBD1 for D (5 bases). Trimming left V 4 bases short and J 8 bases short, with 13 bases between. The CDR3 is 13 residues long. The germline V gene has CDR1 SGHDN and CDR2 FVKESK. DNA of the CDR3: TGTGCCAGCAGCCCCCAGGGTCCCGGTACGCAGTATTTT. It yields the protein CASSPQGPGTQYF.